This T cell receptor beta chain was identified during a study of response to subunit inactivated influenza vaccine. The study, taken as a whole, reports: Authors proposed each seasonal influenza vaccination draws in few new T cells.

In regard to this clonotype: What it binds is not known.

Per germline, CDR1 DFQATT and CDR2 SNEGSKA (reference sequence). V lost 5 bases and J 5 bases, leaving 18 bases between the germline ends. The length of the CDR3 is 14 residues. In TCRdb, the RT-PCR reads were re-called with MiXCR into one record per CDR3 protein. The table lists roughly 650,000 distinct CDR3 sequences, 14% of them singletons, with 6% to 9.5% in the top ten. This clonotype originated in a man aged 45 to 65 who received an inactivated influenza vaccine. The genes are TRBV20-1 and TRBJ2-5; D is possibly TRBD1 (5 bases). The specimen was PBMCs from blood, collected 14 to 15 days before vaccination. The CDR3 spells CSAEDIVGRETQYF. Written as DNA, the CDR3 is TGCAGTGCTGAGGACATTGTGGGAAGGGAGACCCAGTACTTC.